This TCR beta chain is from a study of T cell changes during pregnancy in multiple sclerosis. Produced via immunoSEQ multiplex PCR; TCRdb's table is partial and in-frame only. The sample includes roughly 100,000 clones, about 90% seen only once; the top ten take 0.75% to 0.95%. The receptor was derived from a female donor with multiple sclerosis, enrolled in a pregnancy study. Sequencing used peripheral blood, obtained after pregnancy.

CDR3 sequence (DNA): TGTGCCAGCAACGGACAGGGAACAGATACGCAGTATTTT. This codes for CASNGQGTDTQYF. The chain combines TRBV2 with TRBJ2-3; TRBD1 matches 8 bases. Germline V gene sequence: CDR1 SNHLY, CDR2 FYNNEI. Trimming cost V 7 bases and J 3 bases; bases outside gene matches: 3. There are 13 residues in the CDR3.